The next 18 T cell receptor beta chains were all read from a single sample in a study of T cell responses to AZD1222 COVID-19 vaccine. Sequencing used immunoSEQ multiplex PCR; TCRdb keeps in-frame clones, though not all of them. The sample lists fewer than 150,000 clones, roughly 90% occurring once. Sequenced here: peripheral blood, sampled on day 0 of AZD1222 vaccination. These receptor sequences come from an adult in good health.

Only one count was recorded for this clone. J is TRBJ2-7 and V is TRBV5-5; D gene uncertain. Trimming stripped 0 bases from V and 3 bases from J, with 19 bases between. The CDR3 runs 17 residues. Germline V gene sequence: CDR1 SGHKS, CDR2 YYEKEE (reference sequence). In nucleotides, the CDR3 is TGTGCCAGCAGCTTGGCCGTGGTCTCCAAAGGTCTCTACGAGCAGTACTTC. Encoded protein: CASSLAVVSKGLYEQYF.

This clone was seen just once. The chain carries TRBV27 and TRBJ2-7; 11 bases are a match to TRBD2. The germline CDR1 and CDR2 sequences are MNHEY and SMNVEV (reference sequence). CDR3 length equals 16 residues. Unmatched junction bases numbered 10, after V lost 5 bases and J lost 4 bases. CDR3 nucleotide sequence: TGTGCCAGCAGTATTCCCAAGACTAGCGGGGTATACGAGCAGTACTTC. It encodes CASSIPKTSGVYEQYF.

The chain combines TRBV10-3 with TRBJ1-2; D may be TRBD1 (5 bases). This CDR3 is 14 amino acids long. The germline V gene encodes CDR1 ENHRY and CDR2 SYGVKD. Trimming removed 0 bases at V and 4 bases at J, with 9 bases between. The CDR3 nucleotides read TGTGCCATCAGTGAGTCCGGGGCCACCTATGGCTACACCTTC. Its translation is CAISESGATYGYTF.

The V and J genes are TRBV7-9 and TRBJ1-3, with TRBD1 as a possible D gene (5 bases). The CDR3 sequence is 16 residues long. The V and J ends lost 5 bases and 4 bases respectively, with 18 bases between them. In germline, CDR1 is SEHNR, CDR2 FQNEAQ (reference sequence). CDR3 sequence (DNA): TGTGCCAGCAGCCGAAATTCAGACAGAGACGGAAACACCATATATTTT. Translated, it gives CASSRNSDRDGNTIYF.

The chain uses TRBV9 and TRBJ1-2; weak D call: TRBD1 (6 bases). The V and J ends lost 3 bases and 4 bases respectively, with 10 bases between them. The germline V gene has CDR1 SGDLS and CDR2 YYNGEE. This CDR3 spans 13 amino acids. This CDR3 is CASSADSRYGYTF. The CDR3 nucleotides read TGTGCCAGCAGCGCGGACAGCCGCTATGGCTACACCTTC.

V and J are TRBV27 and TRBJ1-1, with D possibly being TRBD1 (6 bases). Germline V gene data show CDR1 as MNHEY and CDR2 as SMNVEV (reference sequence). The CDR3 loop spans 13 amino acids. Trimming stripped 5 bases from V and 8 bases from J, with 15 bases between. The CDR3 loop is CASSLGQRPEAFF. CDR3 in DNA: TGTGCCAGCAGTCTCGGACAGCGGCCCGAAGCTTTCTTT.

V is TRBV18 and J is TRBJ1-2; possible D gene TRBD1, 6 bases. Germline values: CDR1 KGHSH, CDR2 LQKENI. This CDR3 spans 14 amino acids. Trimming stripped 4 bases from V and 5 bases from J, with 14 bases between. For the CDR3, the DNA is TGTGCCAGCTCACAAATCGGACAGACGTATGGCTACACCTTC. Its translation is CASSQIGQTYGYTF. The entire variable domain, with the rest obtained from reference TRBV18 and TRBJ1-2, is as follows: NAGVMQNPRHLVRRRGQEARLRCSPMKGHSHVYWYRQLPEEGLKFMVYLQKENIIDESGMPKERFSAEFPKEGPSILRIQQVVRGDSAAYFCASSQIGQTYGYTFGSGTRLTVV.

The chain joins TRBV27 to TRBJ1-1; D unclear. Per germline, CDR1 MNHEY and CDR2 SMNVEV (reference sequence). The ends were cut back, 6 bases at V and 8 bases at J, with 10 bases in the middle. The CDR3 totals 11 residues. In DNA, the CDR3 is TGTGCCAGCAGAGGGAACGGGGAAGCTTTCTTT. This codes for CASRGNGEAFF.

The V gene is TRBV5-1, the J gene TRBJ1-1; TRBD1 is a possible D gene (5 bases). CDR1 SGHRS and CDR2 YFSETQ come from the germline V gene. The CDR3 spans 14 residues. The germline V and J ends were trimmed by 0 bases and 9 bases, with 15 bases remaining between them. DNA of the CDR3: TGCGCCAGCAGCTTGGGCCCGCAGGGCCTCCAAGCTTTCTTT. It encodes CASSLGPQGLQAFF.

CDR3 region: CASSYSTTVNSPLHF. In nucleotides, the CDR3 is TGTGCCAGCAGTTACTCTACGACAGTGAATTCACCCCTCCACTTT. V is TRBV6-5 and J is TRBJ1-6; maybe TRBD1 (5 bases). Germline V gene lookup returns CDR1 MNHEY and CDR2 SVGAGI. The CDR3 is made up of 15 amino acids. The V gene lost 0 bases and the J gene lost 7 bases, with 10 bases spanning the gap.

V usage is TRBV18 and J usage is TRBJ1-3, with D uncertain. From germline, CDR1 is KGHSH and CDR2 LQKENI. Trimming took 3 bases from V and 0 from J, leaving 9 bases between them. This CDR3 contains 15 residues. The CDR3 sequence is CASSPSANSGNTIYF. The CDR3 DNA follows: TGTGCCAGCTCACCTTCCGCGAACTCTGGAAACACCATATATTTT.

The chain recombines TRBV7-8 with TRBJ1-2; TRBD1 is a possible D gene (5 bases). The CDR3 is 16 amino acids. Germline CDR1 is SGHVS and CDR2 is FQNEAQ. Between the trimmed V and J ends, which lost 1 base and 2 bases, there was a span of 14 bases. The CDR3 DNA sequence: TGTGCCAGCAGCTTAGTCCGAGGCAGGGCAAACTATGGCTACACCTTC. This encodes CASSLVRGRANYGYTF.

J is TRBJ2-3 and V is TRBV27, with a possible D match to TRBD2 (7 bases). The CDR3 covers 17 residues. CDR1 and CDR2 (germline): MNHEY, SMNVEV (reference sequence). Trimming stripped 2 bases from V and 0 bases from J, with 15 bases between. The CDR3 sequence: CASSLNGGLLSTDTQYF. As DNA, the CDR3 is TGTGCCAGCAGTTTAAACGGGGGGCTCCTTAGCACAGATACGCAGTATTTT.

This clone showed up just once. V and J are TRBV5-1 and TRBJ1-1; 9 positions agree with TRBD1. The CDR3 runs to 16 residues. Losses at the gene ends were 0 bases for V and 1 base for J; bases not matched to a gene: 4. Per germline, CDR1 SGHRS and CDR2 YFSETQ. CDR3: CASSLAPGQGNTEAFF. For the CDR3, the DNA is TGCGCCAGCAGCTTGGCTCCGGGACAGGGGAACACTGAAGCTTTCTTT.

The sample holds one count of this clone. CDR3 bases: TGTGCCAGCAGCCAAATGAACTATGGCTACACCTTC. It encodes CASSQMNYGYTF. The J gene is TRBJ1-2, the V gene TRBV7-9; no clear D. Germline CDR1 SEHNR, CDR2 FQNEAQ (reference sequence). Deletions cut 5 bases from V and 2 bases from J, with 6 bases between. The CDR3 totals 12 residues. Full variable domain (outside the CDR3, taken from reference TRBV7-9 and TRBJ1-2): DTGVSQNPRHKITKRGQNVTFRCDPISEHNRLYWYRQTLGQGPEFLTYFQNEAQLEKSRLLSDRFSAERPKGSFSTLEIQRTEQGDSAMYLCASSQMNYGYTFGSGTRLTVV.

This clone was counted a few times. The chain joins TRBV28 to TRBJ1-1, with no clear D. Germline CDR1 reads MDHEN; CDR2 reads SYDVKM. The ends were cut back, 3 bases at V and 2 bases at J, with 7 bases in the middle. The CDR3 covers 13 residues. The DNA of the CDR3 is TGTGCCAGCAGTTTTCTCCCAAACACTGAAGCTTTCTTT. It is translated as CASSFLPNTEAFF.

The chain employs TRBV5-6 and TRBJ2-7; unclear D gene. The germline V gene has CDR1 SGHDT and CDR2 YYEEEE. The length of the CDR3 is 11 residues. V was cut by 3 bases and J by 5 bases, with 6 bases left in between. The CDR3 DNA reads TGTGCCAGCAGCTCCCCGAACGAGCAGTACTTC. Translated, it gives CASSSPNEQYF.

The rearrangement uses TRBV27 and TRBJ1-1, with 8 bases aligning to TRBD1. Per the germline V gene, CDR1 is MNHEY and CDR2 is SMNVEV (reference sequence). V shed 2 bases, J shed 4 bases, and the junction held 6 bases outside the gene matches. The length of the CDR3 is 15 residues. The CDR3 sequence is CASSLQDRAGTEAFF. In nucleotides, the CDR3 is TGTGCCAGCAGTTTACAGGACAGGGCCGGCACTGAAGCTTTCTTT.